The present TCR beta chain was sequenced within a study of T-cell reconstitution after alpha-beta-depleted transplantation in children. Preparation of the TCRbeta library used unique molecular identifiers. TCRdb passed the PCR reads through MiXCR, listing each CDR3 protein once. The sample includes a few hundred thousand distinct CDR3 sequences, roughly 15% of them seen just once. This clonotype has only a few counts. The CDR3 loop spans 13 amino acids. The trim removed 5 bases at V and 8 bases at J, leaving 7 bases unmatched. This receptor was identified in a human donor who donated a stem cell graft to a child with Fanconi anemia. The chain has TRBV12-3 or TRBV12-4 and TRBJ1-2; 8 bases match TRBD1. The specimen was PBMCs, collected from the stem cell graft. As DNA, the CDR3 is TGTGCCAGCAGTCGGAACGGACAGGGCGGCTACACCTTC. Encoded protein: CASSRNGQGGYTF.